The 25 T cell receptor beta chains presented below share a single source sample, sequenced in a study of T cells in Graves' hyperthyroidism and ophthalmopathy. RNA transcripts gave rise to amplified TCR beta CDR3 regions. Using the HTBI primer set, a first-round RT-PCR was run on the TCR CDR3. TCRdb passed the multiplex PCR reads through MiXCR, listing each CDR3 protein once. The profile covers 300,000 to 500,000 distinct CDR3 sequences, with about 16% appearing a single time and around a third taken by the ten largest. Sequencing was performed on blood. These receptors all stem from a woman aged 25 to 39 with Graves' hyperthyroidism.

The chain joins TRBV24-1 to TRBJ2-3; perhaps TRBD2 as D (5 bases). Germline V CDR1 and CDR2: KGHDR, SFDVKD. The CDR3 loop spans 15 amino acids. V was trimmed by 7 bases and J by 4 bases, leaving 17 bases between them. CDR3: CATRTSFGHSDTQYF. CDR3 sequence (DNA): TGTGCCACCAGAACTAGTTTCGGCCACTCAGATACGCAGTATTTT.

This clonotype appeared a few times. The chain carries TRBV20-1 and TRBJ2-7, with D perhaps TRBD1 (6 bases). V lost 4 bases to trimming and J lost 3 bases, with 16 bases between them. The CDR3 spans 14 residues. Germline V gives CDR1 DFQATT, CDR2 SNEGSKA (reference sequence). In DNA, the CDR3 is TGCAGTGCTACCTCCACAGGGAGTGGCTACGAGCAGTACTTC. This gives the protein CSATSTGSGYEQYF.

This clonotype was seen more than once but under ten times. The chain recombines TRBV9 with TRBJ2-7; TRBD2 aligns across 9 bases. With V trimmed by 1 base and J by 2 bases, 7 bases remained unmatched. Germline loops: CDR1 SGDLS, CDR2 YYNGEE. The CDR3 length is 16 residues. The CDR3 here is CASSVSSSGATYEQYF. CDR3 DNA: TGTGCCAGCAGCGTAAGCTCTAGCGGGGCCACCTACGAGCAGTACTTC.

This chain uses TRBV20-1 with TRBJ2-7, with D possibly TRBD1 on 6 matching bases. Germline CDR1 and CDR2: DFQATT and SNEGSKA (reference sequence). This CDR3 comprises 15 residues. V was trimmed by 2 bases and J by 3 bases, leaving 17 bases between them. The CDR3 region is CSARPHEWGLYEQYF. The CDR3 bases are TGCAGTGCTAGACCCCACGAGTGGGGGCTCTACGAGCAGTACTTC.

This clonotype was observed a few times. The CDR3 protein is CASSPGEGGPQPQHF. Here the CDR3 DNA reads TGTGCCAGCTCTCCTGGGGAAGGGGGGCCTCAGCCCCAGCATTTT. The rearrangement uses TRBV18 and TRBJ1-5, with D possibly matching TRBD1 (6 bases). Germline V gene sequence: CDR1 KGHSH, CDR2 LQKENI. CDR3 size: 15 residues. The V gene lost 6 bases and the J gene lost 6 bases, with 18 bases spanning the gap.

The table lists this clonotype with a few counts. CDR3 sequence reads: CSAPPTSGRRNEQFF. The CDR3, as DNA: TGCAGTGCCCCGCCCACTAGCGGGAGGAGGAATGAGCAGTTCTTC. This chain uses TRBV20-1 with TRBJ2-1; 12 positions match TRBD2. CDR3 length: 15 residues. V gave up 6 bases and J gave up 7 bases; unmatched junction bases: 10. Germline CDR1 reads DFQATT; CDR2 reads SNEGSKA (reference sequence).

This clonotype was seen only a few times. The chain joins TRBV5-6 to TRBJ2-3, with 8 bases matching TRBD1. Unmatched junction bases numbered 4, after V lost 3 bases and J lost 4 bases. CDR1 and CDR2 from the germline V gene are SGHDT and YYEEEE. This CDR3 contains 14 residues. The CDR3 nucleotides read TGTGCCAGCAGCTACCAGGGGGCCGCAGATACGCAGTATTTT. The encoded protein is CASSYQGAADTQYF.

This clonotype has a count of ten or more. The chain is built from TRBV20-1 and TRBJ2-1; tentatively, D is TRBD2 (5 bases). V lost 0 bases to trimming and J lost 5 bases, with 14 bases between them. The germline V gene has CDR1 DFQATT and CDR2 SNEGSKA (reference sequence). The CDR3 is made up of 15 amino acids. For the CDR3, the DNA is TGCAGTGCTAGAGATCTCAGGACTGGGGACAATGAGCAGTTCTTC. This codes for CSARDLRTGDNEQFF.

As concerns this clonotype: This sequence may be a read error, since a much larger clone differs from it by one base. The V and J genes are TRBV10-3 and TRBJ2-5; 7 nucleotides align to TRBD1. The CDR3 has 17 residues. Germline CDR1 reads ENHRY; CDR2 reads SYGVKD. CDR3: CAISERDSKNPQETRYF. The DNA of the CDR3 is TGTGCCATCAGTGAGAGGGACAGCAAAAATCCCCAAGAGACCCGGTACTTC.

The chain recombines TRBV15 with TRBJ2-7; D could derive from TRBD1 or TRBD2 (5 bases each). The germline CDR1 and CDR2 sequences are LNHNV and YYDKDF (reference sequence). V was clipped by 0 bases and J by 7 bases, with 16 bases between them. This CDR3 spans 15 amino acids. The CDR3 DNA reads TGTGCCACCAGCAGAGATCGGGGCGCTACGCTAGAGCAGTACTTC. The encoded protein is CATSRDRGATLEQYF. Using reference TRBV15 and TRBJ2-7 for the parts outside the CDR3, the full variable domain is DAMVIQNPRYQVTQFGKPVTLSCSQTLNHNVMYWYQQKSSQAPKLLFHYYDKDFNNEADTPDNFQSRRPNTSFCFLDIRSPGLGDTAMYLCATSRDRGATLEQYFGPGTRLTVT.

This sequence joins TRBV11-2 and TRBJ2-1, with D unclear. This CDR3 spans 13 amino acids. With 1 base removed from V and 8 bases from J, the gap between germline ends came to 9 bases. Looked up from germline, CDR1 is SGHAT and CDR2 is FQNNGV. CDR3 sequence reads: CASSLGGTDEQFF. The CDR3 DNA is TGTGCCAGCAGCTTAGGGGGTACAGATGAGCAGTTCTTC.

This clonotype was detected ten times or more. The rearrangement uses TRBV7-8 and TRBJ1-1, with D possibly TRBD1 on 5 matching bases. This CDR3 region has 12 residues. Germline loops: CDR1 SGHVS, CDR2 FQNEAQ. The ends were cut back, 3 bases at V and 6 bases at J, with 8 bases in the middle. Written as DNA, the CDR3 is TGTGCCAGCAGCTTCGGAGGGGCTGAAGCTTTCTTT. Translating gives CASSFGGAEAFF.

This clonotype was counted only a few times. DNA for the CDR3: TGCGCCAGCAGCCAAGCCTTAGTCCAGTATTTT. Translating it yields CASSQALVQYF. This rearrangement joins TRBV4-1 to TRBJ2-3; no firm D call. Germline V gene sequence: CDR1 MGHRA, CDR2 YSYEKL. V was pared by 1 base and J by 12 bases, with 8 bases between. The CDR3 loop spans 11 amino acids.

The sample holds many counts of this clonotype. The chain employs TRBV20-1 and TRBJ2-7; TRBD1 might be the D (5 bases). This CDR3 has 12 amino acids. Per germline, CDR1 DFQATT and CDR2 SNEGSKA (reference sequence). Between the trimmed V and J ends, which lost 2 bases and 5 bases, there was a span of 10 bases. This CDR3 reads CSARFAGNEQYF. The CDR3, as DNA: TGCAGTGCTAGATTCGCAGGGAACGAGCAGTACTTC.

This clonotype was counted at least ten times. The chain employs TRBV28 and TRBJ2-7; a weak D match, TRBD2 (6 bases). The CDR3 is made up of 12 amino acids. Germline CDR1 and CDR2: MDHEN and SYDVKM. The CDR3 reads CAGGRFSYEQYF. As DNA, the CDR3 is TGTGCGGGGGGACGGTTCTCCTACGAGCAGTACTTC. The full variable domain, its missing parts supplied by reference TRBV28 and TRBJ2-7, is DVKVTQSSRYLVKRTGEKVFLECVQDMDHENMFWYRQDPGLGLRLIYFSYDVKMKEKGDIPEGYSVSREKKERFSLILESASTNQTSMYLCAGGRFSYEQYFGPGTRLTVT.

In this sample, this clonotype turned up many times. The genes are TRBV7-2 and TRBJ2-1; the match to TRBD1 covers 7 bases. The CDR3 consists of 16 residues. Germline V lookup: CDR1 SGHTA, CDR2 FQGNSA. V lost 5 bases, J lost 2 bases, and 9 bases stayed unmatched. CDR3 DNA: TGTGCCAGCAGCCGGGACACAGGGGTGACCTACAATGAGCAGTTCTTC. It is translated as CASSRDTGVTYNEQFF.

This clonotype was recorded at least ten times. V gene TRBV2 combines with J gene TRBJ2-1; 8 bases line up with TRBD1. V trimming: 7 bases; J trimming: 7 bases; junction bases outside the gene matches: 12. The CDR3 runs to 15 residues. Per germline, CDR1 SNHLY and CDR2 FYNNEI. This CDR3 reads CASMVGRTGTNEQFF. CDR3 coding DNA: TGTGCCAGCATGGTTGGTCGGACAGGGACGAATGAGCAGTTCTTC.

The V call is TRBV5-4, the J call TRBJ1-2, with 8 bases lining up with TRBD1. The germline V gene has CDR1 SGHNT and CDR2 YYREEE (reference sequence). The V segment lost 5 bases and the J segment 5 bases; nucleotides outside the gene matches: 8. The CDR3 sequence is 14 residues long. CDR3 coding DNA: TGTGCCAGCAGTTTCGACAGGGGCGGGTATGGCTACACCTTC. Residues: CASSFDRGGYGYTF.

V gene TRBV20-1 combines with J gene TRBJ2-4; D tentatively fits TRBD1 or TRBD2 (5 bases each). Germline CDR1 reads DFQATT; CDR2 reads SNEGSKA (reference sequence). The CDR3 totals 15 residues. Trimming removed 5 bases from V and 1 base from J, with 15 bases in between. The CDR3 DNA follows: TGCAGTGCTTGGGACCGACGACGTGCCAAAAACATTCAGTACTTC. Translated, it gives CSAWDRRRAKNIQYF.

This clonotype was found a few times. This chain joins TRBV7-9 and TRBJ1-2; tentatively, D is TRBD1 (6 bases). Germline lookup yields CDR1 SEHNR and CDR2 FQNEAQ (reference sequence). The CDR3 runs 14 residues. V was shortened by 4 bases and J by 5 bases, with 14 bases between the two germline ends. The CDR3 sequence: CASSSNTGPYGYTF. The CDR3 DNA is TGTGCCAGCAGCTCCAATACAGGGCCTTATGGCTACACCTTC.

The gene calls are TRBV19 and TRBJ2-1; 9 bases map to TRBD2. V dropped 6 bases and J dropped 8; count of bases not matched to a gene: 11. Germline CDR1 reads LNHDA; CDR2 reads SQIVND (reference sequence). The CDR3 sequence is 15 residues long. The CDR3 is CASSGGGRARDEQFF. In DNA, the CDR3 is TGTGCCAGTAGCGGGGGCGGGAGGGCCCGGGATGAGCAGTTCTTC.

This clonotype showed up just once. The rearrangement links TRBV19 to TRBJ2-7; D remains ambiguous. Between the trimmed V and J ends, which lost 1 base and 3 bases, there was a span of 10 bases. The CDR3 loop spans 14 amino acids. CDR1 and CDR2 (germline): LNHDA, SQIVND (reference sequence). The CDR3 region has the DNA TGTGCCAGTAGTATAGCGTTGCAGGTCTACGAGCAGTACTTC. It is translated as CASSIALQVYEQYF. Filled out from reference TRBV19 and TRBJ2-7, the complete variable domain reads DGGITQSPKYLFRKEGQNVTLSCEQNLNHDAMYWYRQDPGQGLRLIYYSQIVNDFQKGDIAEGYSVSREKKESFPLTVTSAQKNPTAFYLCASSIALQVYEQYFGPGTRLTVT.

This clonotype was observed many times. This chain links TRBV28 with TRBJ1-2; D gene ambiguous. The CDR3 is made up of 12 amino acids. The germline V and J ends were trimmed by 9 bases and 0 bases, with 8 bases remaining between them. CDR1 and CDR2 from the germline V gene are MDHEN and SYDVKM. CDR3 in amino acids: CASTETNYGYTF. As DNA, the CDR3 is TGTGCCAGTACCGAAACTAACTATGGCTACACCTTC.

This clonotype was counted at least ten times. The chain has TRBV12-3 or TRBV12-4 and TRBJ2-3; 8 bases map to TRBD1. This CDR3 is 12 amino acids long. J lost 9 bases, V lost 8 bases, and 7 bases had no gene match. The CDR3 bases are TGTGCCAGCTCTACAGGGACAGGAACGCAGTATTTT. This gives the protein CASSTGTGTQYF.

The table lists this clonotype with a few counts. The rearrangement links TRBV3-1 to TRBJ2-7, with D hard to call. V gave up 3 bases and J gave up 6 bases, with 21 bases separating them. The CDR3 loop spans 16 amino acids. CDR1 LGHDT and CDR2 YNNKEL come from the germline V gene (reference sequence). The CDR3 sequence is CASSHLTNLVLGEQYF. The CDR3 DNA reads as TGTGCCAGCAGCCATCTAACCAATTTAGTTCTGGGCGAGCAGTACTTC.